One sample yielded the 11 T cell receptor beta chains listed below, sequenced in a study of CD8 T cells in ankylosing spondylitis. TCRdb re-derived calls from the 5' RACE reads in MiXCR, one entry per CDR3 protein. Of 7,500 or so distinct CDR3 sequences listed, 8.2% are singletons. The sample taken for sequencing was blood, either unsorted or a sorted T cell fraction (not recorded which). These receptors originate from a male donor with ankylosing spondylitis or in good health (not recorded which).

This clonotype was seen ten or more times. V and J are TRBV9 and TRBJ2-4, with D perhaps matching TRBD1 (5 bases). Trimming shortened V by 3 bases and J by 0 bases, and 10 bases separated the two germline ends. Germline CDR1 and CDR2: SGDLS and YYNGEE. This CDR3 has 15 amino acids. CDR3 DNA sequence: TGTGCCAGCAGCGCAAGGGGCGTAGCCAAAAACATTCAGTACTTC. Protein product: CASSARGVAKNIQYF.

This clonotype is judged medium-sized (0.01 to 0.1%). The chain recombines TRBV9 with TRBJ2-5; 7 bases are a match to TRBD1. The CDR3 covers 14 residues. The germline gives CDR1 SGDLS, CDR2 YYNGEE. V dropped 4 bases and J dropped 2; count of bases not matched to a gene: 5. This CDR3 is CASSTRDSQETQYF. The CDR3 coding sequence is TGTGCCAGCAGCACCCGGGACAGTCAAGAGACCCAGTACTTC.

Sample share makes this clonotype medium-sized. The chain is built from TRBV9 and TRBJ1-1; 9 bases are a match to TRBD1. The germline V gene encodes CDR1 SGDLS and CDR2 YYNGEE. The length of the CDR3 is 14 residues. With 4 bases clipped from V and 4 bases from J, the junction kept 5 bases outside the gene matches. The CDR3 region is CASSLGQGATEAFF. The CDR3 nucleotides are TGTGCCAGCAGCTTGGGACAGGGAGCCACTGAAGCTTTCTTT.

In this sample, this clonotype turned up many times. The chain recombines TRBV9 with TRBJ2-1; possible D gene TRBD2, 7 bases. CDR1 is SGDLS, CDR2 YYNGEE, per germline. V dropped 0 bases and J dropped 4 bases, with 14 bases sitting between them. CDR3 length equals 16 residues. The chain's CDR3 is CASSVEGGATYNEQFF. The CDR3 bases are TGTGCCAGCAGCGTAGAGGGGGGGGCTACTTACAATGAGCAGTTCTTC.

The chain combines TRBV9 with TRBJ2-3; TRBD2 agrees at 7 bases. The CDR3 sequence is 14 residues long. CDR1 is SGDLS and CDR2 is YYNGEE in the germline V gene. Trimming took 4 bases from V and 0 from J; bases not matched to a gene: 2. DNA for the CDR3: TGTGCCAGCAGCCCTAGCGGTAGCACAGATACGCAGTATTTT. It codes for CASSPSGSTDTQYF. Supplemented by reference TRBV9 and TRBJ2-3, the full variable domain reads DSGVTQTPKHLITATGQRVTLRCSPRSGDLSVYWYQQSLDQGLQFLIQYYNGEERAKGNILERFSAQQFPDLHSELNLSSLELGDSALYFCASSPSGSTDTQYFGPGTRLTVL.

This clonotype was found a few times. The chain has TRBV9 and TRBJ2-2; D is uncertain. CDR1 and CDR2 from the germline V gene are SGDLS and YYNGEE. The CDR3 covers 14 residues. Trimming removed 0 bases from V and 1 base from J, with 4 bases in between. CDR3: CASSVGENTGELFF. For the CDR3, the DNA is TGTGCCAGCAGCGTAGGGGAGAACACCGGGGAGCTGTTTTTT.

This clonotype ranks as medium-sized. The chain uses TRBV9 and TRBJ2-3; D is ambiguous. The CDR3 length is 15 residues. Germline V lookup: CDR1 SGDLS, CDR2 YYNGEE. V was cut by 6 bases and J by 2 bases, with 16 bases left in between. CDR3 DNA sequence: TGTGCCAGCACCGAAAGCGCCTTTGCCACAGATACGCAGTATTTT. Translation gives CASTESAFATDTQYF.

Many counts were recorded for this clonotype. CDR3 in amino acids: CASSPHGRTNEKLFF. Written as DNA, the CDR3 is TGTGCCAGCAGCCCCCACGGCCGAACTAATGAAAAACTGTTTTTT. J is TRBJ1-4 and V is TRBV9; D remains unclear. Deletions cut 4 bases from V and 1 base from J, with 11 bases between. CDR1 SGDLS and CDR2 YYNGEE come from the germline V gene. The CDR3 has 15 amino acids.

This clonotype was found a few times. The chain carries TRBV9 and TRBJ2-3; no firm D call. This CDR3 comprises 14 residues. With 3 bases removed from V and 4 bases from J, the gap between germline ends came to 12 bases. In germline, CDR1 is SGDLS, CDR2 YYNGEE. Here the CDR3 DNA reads TGTGCCAGCAGCGCCTCGGTCGAGGCAGATACGCAGTATTTT. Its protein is CASSASVEADTQYF.

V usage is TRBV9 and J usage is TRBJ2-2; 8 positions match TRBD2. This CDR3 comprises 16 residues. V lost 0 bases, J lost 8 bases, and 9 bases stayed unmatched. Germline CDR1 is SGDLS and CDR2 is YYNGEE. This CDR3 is CASSVESSGYRGELFF. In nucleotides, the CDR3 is TGTGCCAGCAGCGTAGAGTCTAGCGGGTATCGTGGGGAGCTGTTTTTT.

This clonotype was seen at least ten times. The CDR3 DNA sequence: TGTGCCAGCAGCGAGGGGGGGGGGACTAGCACAGATACGCAGTATTTT. Translation: CASSEGGGTSTDTQYF. The chain uses TRBV9 and TRBJ2-3; a possible D gene is TRBD2 (7 bases). Germline values: CDR1 SGDLS, CDR2 YYNGEE. There are 16 residues in the CDR3. The germline V and J ends were trimmed by 3 bases and 0 bases, with 14 bases remaining between them.